Shown below are 20 T cell receptor beta chains from a single sample sequenced in a study of T cell clonality in common variable immunodeficiency (dated by TCRdb to 2015 to 2017). Study-wide conclusions, independent of this receptor: CVID TCRbeta sequences were reported to have fewer deletions and N-nucleotide insertions and to lack highly modified clones with 13 or more V deletions.

No cognate antigen is known for these TCRs. Library method: the immunoSEQ multiplex PCR assay. TCRdb provides this immuneACCESS table in a form limited to in-frame rearrangements. Some clones are lacking; in checked studies, under half of them reflect an unresolved V gene, and why the rest are absent is not known. For this sample, about 33,000 clones appear and none is a singleton. The ten largest clones take up about 6.1% of the sample. Sequencing was carried out using peripheral blood mononuclear cells. These receptor sequences come from a human donor with common variable immunodeficiency.

This clone was seen a few times. From the germline J gene comes the end of the CDR3, since the read stops 3 residues before it. The rearrangement joins TRBV11-2 to TRBJ2-3; 7 bases fit TRBD1. J gave up 2 bases and V 4 bases, and 6 bases lay outside the gene matches. The CDR3 has 15 amino acids. Germline-derived CDR1 and CDR2 are SGHAT and FQNNGV. CDR3 DNA, as far as it was read: TGTGCCAGCAGCTACGGGGACAGTAACACAGATACG. This encodes CASSYGDSNTDT. In full, the CDR3 is CASSYGDSNTDTQYF.

This clone was seen at least ten times. The read ends 3 residues shy of where the CDR3 ends; the end is completed using the germline J gene. The chain uses TRBV18 and TRBJ1-1; 8 bases are shared with TRBD1. Germline trimming cut 3 bases from V and 1 base from J; bases unmatched to any gene: 10. Germline CDR1 is KGHSH and CDR2 is LQKENI. The CDR3 has 17 residues. CDR3: CASSPVHRDRPNTEAFF. The CDR3 DNA, read in part, is TGTGCCAGCTCACCCGTTCACCGGGACAGGCCGAACACTGAA. Together with reference TRBV18 and TRBJ1-1, the CDR3 gives the full variable domain: NAGVMQNPRHLVRRRGQEARLRCSPMKGHSHVYWYRQLPEEGLKFMVYLQKENIIDESGMPKERFSAEFPKEGPSILRIQQVVRGDSAAYFCASSPVHRDRPNTEAFFGQGTRLTVV.

A remark on this clone: With the read ending 3 residues before the CDR3 end, the germline J gene is used to fill in that end. The chain is built from TRBV20-1 and TRBJ1-2; D not certain. V gave up 0 bases and J gave up 4 bases, with 6 bases separating them. The CDR3 runs to 12 residues. Germline V lookup: CDR1 DFQATT, CDR2 SNEGSKA (reference sequence). The CDR3 bases that were read are TGCAGTGCTAGAGATCCGTCCTATGGC. Translating it yields CSARDPSYG. From start to end, the CDR3 is CSARDPSYGYTF.

With regard to this clone: The read comes to an end 3 residues before the CDR3 does, leaving the germline J gene to fill in the end. The rearrangement joins TRBV5-1 to TRBJ2-1, with D possibly called TRBD1 or TRBD2 (5 bases each). Germline loops: CDR1 SGHRS, CDR2 YFSETQ. This CDR3 contains 16 residues. Trimming removed 4 bases from V and 4 bases from J, with 18 bases in between. CDR3 bases read: TGCGCCAGCAGCCCTGGAGTCCAGGGAGCGTACAATGAG. Protein: CASSPGVQGAYNE. The full CDR3 is CASSPGVQGAYNEQFF.

This clone was detected a few times. The DNA ends 3 residues before the CDR3 does, and the rest of the CDR3 is filled in from the germline J gene. The chain couples TRBV19 to TRBJ2-2; 7 bases agree with TRBD1. J was trimmed by 4 bases and V by 4 bases; bases with no gene match: 6. The germline gives CDR1 LNHDA, CDR2 SQIVND (reference sequence). CDR3 length: 15 residues. CDR3 sequence: CASSNRGFRTGELFF. CDR3 bases read: TGTGCCAGTAGTAACAGGGGTTTTCGCACCGGGGAG. The entire variable domain, with the rest obtained from reference TRBV19 and TRBJ2-2, is as follows: DGGITQSPKYLFRKEGQNVTLSCEQNLNHDAMYWYRQDPGQGLRLIYYSQIVNDFQKGDIAEGYSVSREKKESFPLTVTSAQKNPTAFYLCASSNRGFRTGELFFGEGSRLTVL.

The table lists this clone with many counts. The observed sequence ends 3 residues before the CDR3 terminus, with the missing tail filled in from the germline J gene. The chain combines TRBV20-1 with TRBJ1-6; the match to TRBD1 covers 9 bases. Germline V gene lookup returns CDR1 DFQATT and CDR2 SNEGSKA (reference sequence). J gave up 12 bases and V 0 bases, and 15 bases lay outside the gene matches. There are 17 residues in the CDR3. The covered CDR3 bases are TGCAGTGCTAGAGACCGGGGGACAGGGAATGTACCGGGACCC. Amino acid sequence: CSARDRGTGNVPGP. The whole CDR3 reads CSARDRGTGNVPGPLHF.

This clone appeared a few times. The CDR3 end lies 3 residues beyond the end of the read and is filled in from the germline J gene. V usage is TRBV7-9 and J usage is TRBJ2-1; TRBD2 agrees at 8 bases. The trim removed 4 bases at V and 3 bases at J, leaving 5 bases unmatched. The CDR3 runs to 15 residues. The V gene's germline CDR1 is SEHNR and CDR2 FQNEAQ (reference sequence). The CDR3 DNA, read in part, is TGTGCCAGCAGCTCCGGACGGGGGGGCTACAATGAG. This sequence encodes CASSSGRGGYNE. In full, the CDR3 is CASSSGRGGYNEQFF. The full variable domain, with the rest looked up from reference TRBV7-9 and TRBJ2-1, is DTGVSQNPRHKITKRGQNVTFRCDPISEHNRLYWYRQTLGQGPEFLTYFQNEAQLEKSRLLSDRFSAERPKGSFSTLEIQRTEQGDSAMYLCASSSGRGGYNEQFFGPGTRLTVL.

This clone was seen a few times. From the germline J gene comes the end of the CDR3, since the read stops 3 residues before it. This chain connects TRBV7-9 to TRBJ2-7; D gene uncertain. Trimming removed 0 bases from V and 3 bases from J, with 9 bases in between. This CDR3 has 14 amino acids. Germline CDR1 SEHNR, CDR2 FQNEAQ (reference sequence). The CDR3 DNA, read in part, is TGTGCCAGCAGCTTAGCGCCAGGCCGCTACGAG. This translates into CASSLAPGRYE. The full CDR3 is CASSLAPGRYEQYF.

Remarks on this clone: Read coverage stops 3 residues before the CDR3 terminus; the germline J gene supplies the remainder. The chain has TRBV30 and TRBJ1-2; 7 bases map to TRBD1. Trimming cost V 0 bases and J 4 bases; bases outside gene matches: 11. This CDR3 has 16 amino acids. The germline gives CDR1 GTSNPN, CDR2 SVGIG (reference sequence). This CDR3 reads CAWSVRQGPLSYGYTF. The CDR3 DNA, read in part, is TGTGCCTGGAGTGTCCGACAGGGACCGTTAAGCTATGGC.

This clone has a handful of counts. The read ends 3 residues before the CDR3 terminus; that terminus is restored from the germline J gene. The chain recombines TRBV19 with TRBJ1-5; tentative D call: TRBD1 (6 bases). The V end was cut by 4 bases, the J end by 6 bases, with 16 bases between. Germline CDR1 is LNHDA and CDR2 is SQIVND (reference sequence). The CDR3 sequence is 15 residues long. The CDR3 here is CASSTEGGHSQPQHF. The CDR3 bases that were read are TGTGCCAGTAGTACAGAGGGGGGGCACAGTCAGCCC.

This clone was found many times. The read falls 3 residues short of the CDR3 end, and the missing part is taken from the germline J gene. The chain carries TRBV20-1 and TRBJ2-5; 11 bases agree with TRBD1. The length of the CDR3 is 17 residues. CDR1 is DFQATT, CDR2 SNEGSKA, per germline (reference sequence). Losses at the gene ends were 3 bases for V and 5 bases for J; bases not matched to a gene: 14. The CDR3 bases that were read are TGCAGTGCTAGTCGGGGGACAGGGGGGCCAGGTCGGGAGACC. It yields the protein CSASRGTGGPGRET. In full, the CDR3 reads CSASRGTGGPGRETQYF.

The sample holds many counts of this clone. The CDR3 end lies 3 residues beyond the end of the read and is filled in from the germline J gene. The gene calls are TRBV19 and TRBJ1-5; tentatively, D is TRBD1 (5 bases). CDR1 and CDR2 (germline): LNHDA, SQIVND (reference sequence). The CDR3 sequence is 16 residues long. Trimming pared 5 bases from V and 2 bases from J, leaving 16 bases between. The CDR3 region is CASSPRLGPGNQPQHF. The CDR3 bases that were read are TGTGCCAGTAGTCCCCGTTTGGGGCCGGGCAATCAGCCC.

Details on this clone: Read coverage stops 3 residues before the CDR3 terminus; the germline J gene supplies the remainder. The chain uses TRBV2 and TRBJ1-3; tentative D call: TRBD1 (5 bases). The CDR3 contains 16 residues. Germline CDR1 reads SNHLY; CDR2 reads FYNNEI. Trimming took 3 bases from V and 4 from J, leaving 16 bases between them. CDR3 sequence: CASSDRAGKLGNTIYF. The CDR3 DNA, read in part, is TGTGCCAGCAGTGATCGGGCAGGGAAGTTGGGAAACACC.

This clone was counted ten times or more. The read terminates 3 residues ahead of where the CDR3 ends, so the germline J gene completes it. This chain connects TRBV19 to TRBJ2-1, with 13 bases that match TRBD2. With 4 bases clipped from V and 7 bases from J, the junction kept 10 bases outside the gene matches. From germline, CDR1 is LNHDA and CDR2 SQIVND (reference sequence). This CDR3 spans 17 amino acids. The CDR3 bases that were read are TGTGCCAGTAGTACGTCGACTAGCGGGGGGTTAAGGAATGAG. It yields the protein CASSTSTSGGLRNE. The whole CDR3 protein reads CASSTSTSGGLRNEQFF.

The table lists this clone with many counts. The read falls 3 residues short of the CDR3 end, and the missing part is taken from the germline J gene. V is TRBV5-1 and J is TRBJ1-1; tentative D call: TRBD1 (6 bases). The germline gives CDR1 SGHRS, CDR2 YFSETQ. There are 16 residues in the CDR3. The V end was cut by 3 bases, the J end by 3 bases, with 18 bases between. Incomplete CDR3 DNA: TGCGCCAGCAGCTCGACAGGAGGGGCCGGGGACACTGAA. The encoded protein is CASSSTGGAGDTE. In full, the CDR3 reads CASSSTGGAGDTEAFF.

This clone was observed a handful of times. Read sequence stops 3 residues before the CDR3 end, and the germline J gene provides the missing end. The gene calls are TRBV19 and TRBJ1-4; D not certain. The V end was cut by 7 bases, the J end by 7 bases, with 22 bases between. The CDR3 sequence is 16 residues long. CDR1 is LNHDA, CDR2 SQIVND, per germline (reference sequence). The CDR3 loop reads CASTNTPPVAGEKLFF. CDR3 DNA (partial): TGTGCCAGTACTAATACCCCCCCGGTTGCCGGTGAAAAA.

This clone was detected a few times. The read falls 3 residues short of the CDR3 end, and the missing part is taken from the germline J gene. J is TRBJ2-1 and V is TRBV2; 7 bases are a match to TRBD2. Germline V gives CDR1 SNHLY, CDR2 FYNNEI. The ends lost 3 bases at V and 1 base at J; junction bases unmatched: 3. The CDR3 is 15 amino acids. CDR3 residues: CASSDSGLSYNEQFF. CDR3 DNA, as far as it was read: TGTGCCAGCAGTGATAGCGGGCTATCCTACAATGAG.

This clone was seen repeatedly, ten times or more. The DNA read from the CDR3 is TGTGCCTGGAGTGTACGAGGGTTGGGTGGGGCCAACGTC. Protein product: CAWSVRGLGGANV. In full, the CDR3 reads CAWSVRGLGGANVLTF. The rearrangement links TRBV30 to TRBJ2-6; TRBD2 might be the D (5 bases). The CDR3 end falls 3 residues outside the read, so it is completed with the germline J gene. Germline CDR1 is GTSNPN and CDR2 is SVGIG (reference sequence). The V end was cut by 0 bases, the J end by 3 bases, with 12 bases between. The length of the CDR3 is 16 residues.

This clone has ten or more counts. The read finishes 3 residues shy of the CDR3 end, and the germline J gene is used to complete it. The V call is TRBV30, the J call TRBJ1-2; D is possibly TRBD1 (5 bases). CDR1 is GTSNPN and CDR2 is SVGIG in the germline V gene (reference sequence). V was pared by 6 bases and J by 4 bases, with 12 bases between. The CDR3 loop spans 12 amino acids. CDR3 DNA (partial): TGTGCCTGTGTAAGGGGTGGCTATGGC. Translation gives CACVRGGYG. The CDR3 reads in full as CACVRGGYGYTF.

This clone was seen a few times. The read ends 3 residues early relative to the CDR3; the germline J gene fills the gap. This chain links TRBV7-2 with TRBJ2-3; D may be TRBD1 (6 bases). This CDR3 contains 14 residues. V lost 4 bases, J lost 2 bases, and 10 bases lay in between. Germline CDR1 SGHTA, CDR2 FQGNSA. CDR3 DNA, as far as it was read: TGTGCCAGCAGCTCGGACAGCTCCACAGATACG. It is translated as CASSSDSSTDT. The entire CDR3 sequence reads CASSSDSSTDTQYF.